These 10 T cell receptor beta chains came from one sample sequenced in a study of graft-versus-host responses after intestinal transplantation. These TCRs are of unknown antigen specificity. Using immunoSEQ multiplex PCR, the repertoire was profiled, and TCRdb retains in-frame clones only, with some absent. The sample lists over 45,000 clones; around 93% were seen once. The sequencing used unstimulated CD4+ T cells sorted from spleen or lymph node cells, collected before transplant. The receptor source for this set is a human donor who was the organ donor for an intestinal transplant.

This clone has only a few counts. The chain is built from TRBV12-2 and TRBJ2-7; the table's D call, TRBD2, has no DNA check behind it. TRBV12-2 is a recognized pseudogene. CDR3 length: 17 residues. The CDR3 is CASRTPGLAGGAYEQYF. The CDR3 region has the DNA TGTGCAAGTCGGACTCCGGGACTAGCGGGGGGGGCCTACGAGCAGTACTTC.

The rearrangement joins TRBV9 to TRBJ1-2; maybe TRBD1 (5 bases). The germline V gene encodes CDR1 SGDLS and CDR2 YYNGEE. The V end was cut by 0 bases, the J end by 3 bases, with 12 bases between. The CDR3 totals 15 residues. DNA of the CDR3: TGTGCCAGCAGCGTAGATGGCAGGGATCACTATGGCTACACCTTC. This gives the protein CASSVDGRDHYGYTF.

The chain couples TRBV9 to TRBJ1-1, with D possibly being TRBD1 (5 bases). CDR1 and CDR2 from the germline V gene are SGDLS and YYNGEE. This CDR3 region has 15 residues. V gave up 6 bases and J gave up 0 bases, with 15 bases separating them. CDR3 sequence: CASTREARVNTEAFF. Written as DNA, the CDR3 is TGTGCCAGCACACGAGAGGCCAGGGTGAACACTGAAGCTTTCTTT.

CDR3 amino acids: CAWAKQGANYGYTF. The CDR3 coding sequence is TGTGCCTGGGCGAAACAGGGGGCTAACTATGGCTACACCTTC. The chain combines TRBV30 with TRBJ1-2, with TRBD1 matching 8 bases. Losses at the gene ends were 5 bases for V and 0 bases for J; bases not matched to a gene: 5. The germline CDR1 and CDR2 sequences are GTSNPN and SVGIG (reference sequence). The CDR3 is 14 residues long.

This chain links TRBV6-1 with TRBJ1-2; no clear D. CDR1 and CDR2 (germline): MNHNS, SASEGT. With 6 bases removed from V and 0 bases from J, the gap between germline ends came to 5 bases. The CDR3 spans 12 residues. The CDR3 DNA follows: TGTGCCAGCAGGGGCCCTAACTATGGCTACACCTTC. Translated, it gives CASRGPNYGYTF.

The J gene is TRBJ2-7, the V gene TRBV6-6; 11 nucleotides match TRBD1. V dropped 5 bases and J dropped 7; count of bases not matched to a gene: 10. The CDR3 runs to 15 residues. Germline-derived CDR1 and CDR2 are MNHNY and SVGAGI (reference sequence). The chain's CDR3 is CASSPRDRGVGEQYF. The CDR3, as DNA: TGTGCCAGCAGTCCTCGGGACAGGGGGGTAGGTGAGCAGTACTTC.

The V call is TRBV7-2, the J call TRBJ2-1; 8 nucleotides line up with TRBD2. CDR1 is SGHTA, CDR2 FQGNSA, per germline. V shed 2 bases, J shed 4 bases, and the junction held 13 bases outside the gene matches. The CDR3 is made up of 18 amino acids. CDR3 coding DNA: TGTGCCAGCAGCTTACGCCCGGGTGGCGGGGGGAGGTACAATGAGCAGTTCTTC. Its protein is CASSLRPGGGGRYNEQFF. Filled out from reference TRBV7-2 and TRBJ2-1, the complete variable domain reads GAGVSQSPSNKVTEKGKDVELRCDPISGHTALYWYRQSLGQGLEFLIYFQGNSAPDKSGLPSDRFSAERTGGSVSTLTIQRTQQEDSAVYLCASSLRPGGGGRYNEQFFGPGTRLTVL.

The gene calls are TRBV6-6 and TRBJ1-6, with unresolved D. Germline V CDR1 and CDR2: MNHNY, SVGAGI (reference sequence). V was shortened by 6 bases and J by 5 bases, with 11 bases between the two germline ends. This CDR3 has 14 amino acids. CDR3 sequence (DNA): TGTGCCAGCAGACTGCGGACGGATAATTCACCCCTCCACTTT. Its translation is CASRLRTDNSPLHF.

This chain uses TRBV7-6 with TRBJ2-3, with 10 nucleotides matching TRBD2. The CDR3 is made up of 15 amino acids. Germline V lookup: CDR1 SGHVS, CDR2 FNYEAQ. V gave up 3 bases and J gave up 2 bases; unmatched junction bases: 2. The CDR3 nucleotides read TGTGCCAGCAGCTTGGGACTAGCGATCACAGATACGCAGTATTTT. This encodes CASSLGLAITDTQYF.

This chain joins TRBV10-3 and TRBJ1-6, with D perhaps matching TRBD1 (5 bases). Trimming cost V 3 bases and J 8 bases, with 11 bases left between them. CDR1 ENHRY and CDR2 SYGVKD come from the germline V gene. The CDR3 is 14 amino acids. Written as DNA, the CDR3 is TGTGCCATCAGTGAAGGACAATGGGATTCACCCCTCCACTTT. It codes for CAISEGQWDSPLHF.